This T cell receptor (beta chain) was sequenced for a study of T cells in Graves' hyperthyroidism and ophthalmopathy. This clonotype appeared many times. TCR beta CDR3 regions were amplified from RNA transcripts. During a first-round RT-PCR of the TCR CDR3, the HTBI primer set was used. TCRdb passed the multiplex PCR reads through MiXCR, listing each CDR3 protein once. In the table there are about 420,000 distinct CDR3 sequences, approximately 14% of which are singletons. Germline values: CDR1 ENHRY, CDR2 SYGVKD. The length of the CDR3 is 13 residues. The V and J ends lost 6 bases and 6 bases respectively, with 14 bases between them.

The specimen sequenced was blood. The genes are TRBV10-3 and TRBJ1-2; perhaps TRBD1 as D (5 bases). The TCR sequence derives from a woman under 30 with Graves' hyperthyroidism. The CDR3 sequence is CAISDPTVHGYTF. The CDR3 DNA is TGTGCCATCAGCGACCCGACAGTACATGGCTACACCTTC.